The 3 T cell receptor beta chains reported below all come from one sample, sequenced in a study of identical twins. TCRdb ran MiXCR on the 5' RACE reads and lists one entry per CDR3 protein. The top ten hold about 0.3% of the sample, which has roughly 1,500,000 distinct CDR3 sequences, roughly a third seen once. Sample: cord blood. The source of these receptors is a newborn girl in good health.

CDR3 in amino acids: CSARGRGYTEAFF. DNA of the CDR3: TGCAGTGCTAGGGGCAGGGGGTACACTGAAGCTTTCTTT. The rearrangement links TRBV20-1 to TRBJ1-1; 7 bases line up with TRBD1. This CDR3 comprises 13 residues. V gave up 3 bases and J gave up 3 bases; unmatched junction bases: 4. CDR1 and CDR2 (germline): DFQATT, SNEGSKA (reference sequence).

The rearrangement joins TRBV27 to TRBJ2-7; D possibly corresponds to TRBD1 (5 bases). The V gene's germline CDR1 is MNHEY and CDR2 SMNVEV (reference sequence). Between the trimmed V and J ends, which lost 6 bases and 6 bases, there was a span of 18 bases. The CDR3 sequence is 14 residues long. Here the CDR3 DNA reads TGTGCCAGCAGCCCAGGTGTATGGGGCGGCGAGCAGTACTTC. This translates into CASSPGVWGGEQYF.

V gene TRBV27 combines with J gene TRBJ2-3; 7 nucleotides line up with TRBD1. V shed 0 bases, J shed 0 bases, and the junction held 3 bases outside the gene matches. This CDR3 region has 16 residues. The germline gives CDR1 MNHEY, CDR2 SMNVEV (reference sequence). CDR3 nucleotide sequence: TGTGCCAGCAGTTTATCCCGACAGGGAAGCACAGATACGCAGTATTTT. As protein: CASSLSRQGSTDTQYF.